These 8 T cell receptor beta chains originate from one sample sequenced in a study of spatial heterogeneity in lung cancer. Time point of the sample: sample taken at primary tumor resection. TCRdb reanalysed the 5' RACE reads using MiXCR and keeps one entry per CDR3 protein. Counted here are more than 3,000 distinct CDR3 sequences, 9% to 9.5% occurring once; the ten biggest clones make up less than 40%. What these receptors recognize is not known. Study conclusions and caveats: Mutation tallies in tumors tracked expanded intratumoral alpha and beta TCR counts.

The sample in question was lung tumor tissue, obtained at surgery. The receptors derive from a male donor with early-stage non-small cell lung cancer.

By share, this clonotype ranks as medium-sized. The chain couples TRBV14 to TRBJ2-7; D is possibly TRBD2 (6 bases). This CDR3 is 13 amino acids long. Germline-derived CDR1 and CDR2 are SGHDN and FVKESK. V was pared by 2 bases and J by 7 bases, with 12 bases between. In nucleotides, the CDR3 is TGTGCCAGCAGCCAAATCCGTGCGGGGGAGCAGTACTTC. Its protein is CASSQIRAGEQYF.

This clonotype was found many times. This chain uses TRBV5-1 with TRBJ2-3; 7 positions agree with TRBD1. Looked up from germline, CDR1 is SGHRS and CDR2 is YFSETQ. The length of the CDR3 is 15 residues. V trimming: 0 bases; J trimming: 6 bases; junction bases outside the gene matches: 7. The DNA for the CDR3 is TGCGCCAGCAGCTTGGGAGACAGGGCGTCGGATACGCAGTATTTT. This encodes CASSLGDRASDTQYF.

This clonotype was observed a handful of times. V usage is TRBV5-1 and J usage is TRBJ2-5; a possible D gene is TRBD2 (6 bases). CDR1 and CDR2 from the germline V gene are SGHRS and YFSETQ. The length of the CDR3 is 15 residues. V lost 5 bases and J 2 bases, leaving 16 bases between the germline ends. CDR3 in amino acids: CASRQMPREQETQYF. CDR3 nucleotide sequence: TGCGCCAGCAGACAGATGCCCCGGGAGCAAGAGACCCAGTACTTC.

This clonotype appeared many times. For the CDR3, the DNA is TGTGCCATCAGTGAGACCCGCGGAGGGTCGCCTTACGAGCAGTACTTC. Its translation is CAISETRGGSPYEQYF. The chain carries TRBV10-3 and TRBJ2-7; D may be TRBD2 (6 bases). This CDR3 has 16 residues. Germline-derived CDR1 and CDR2 are ENHRY and SYGVKD. V was shortened by 2 bases and J by 4 bases, with 18 bases between the two germline ends.

This clonotype qualifies as medium-sized (0.01 to 0.1%). This rearrangement joins TRBV6-1 to TRBJ2-2, with TRBD2 identical over 7 bases. The germline V gene has CDR1 MNHNS and CDR2 SASEGT. The CDR3 runs 15 residues. The junction had 9 bases not matched to a gene; V was cut back by 6 bases and J by 5 bases. The CDR3 bases are TGTGCCAGCAGCCCGATGGCGGGGGAGACCGGGGAGCTGTTTTTT. Residues: CASSPMAGETGELFF.

This clonotype was picked up a small number of times. The chain employs TRBV6-6 and TRBJ1-1, with a possible D match to TRBD1 (6 bases). The V end lost 7 bases, the J end lost 5 bases, and 8 bases lay between the germline ends. The CDR3 runs to 11 residues. The germline V gene encodes CDR1 MNHNY and CDR2 SVGAGI (reference sequence). The CDR3 region is CASTGETEAFF. Written as DNA, the CDR3 is TGTGCCAGCACAGGGGAGACTGAAGCTTTCTTT.

The rearrangement links TRBV29-1 to TRBJ1-2, with D uncertain. CDR1 is SQVTM and CDR2 is ANQGSEA in the germline V gene. Deletions cut 2 bases from V and 4 bases from J, with 11 bases between. CDR3 length: 13 residues. CDR3 sequence (DNA): TGCAGCGTTGAATCTCCCAGTCGCTATGGCTACACCTTC. It is translated as CSVESPSRYGYTF.

This clonotype appeared many times. The V and J genes are TRBV5-5 and TRBJ2-2; 8 nucleotides align to TRBD2. The J segment lost 1 base and the V segment lost 6 bases, leaving 5 bases of the junction unmatched. The CDR3 runs to 15 residues. Germline V gives CDR1 SGHKS, CDR2 YYEKEE (reference sequence). The CDR3 DNA sequence: TGTGCCAGCAACCTACTAGCGGAGAACACCGGGGAGCTGTTTTTT. It is translated as CASNLLAENTGELFF.